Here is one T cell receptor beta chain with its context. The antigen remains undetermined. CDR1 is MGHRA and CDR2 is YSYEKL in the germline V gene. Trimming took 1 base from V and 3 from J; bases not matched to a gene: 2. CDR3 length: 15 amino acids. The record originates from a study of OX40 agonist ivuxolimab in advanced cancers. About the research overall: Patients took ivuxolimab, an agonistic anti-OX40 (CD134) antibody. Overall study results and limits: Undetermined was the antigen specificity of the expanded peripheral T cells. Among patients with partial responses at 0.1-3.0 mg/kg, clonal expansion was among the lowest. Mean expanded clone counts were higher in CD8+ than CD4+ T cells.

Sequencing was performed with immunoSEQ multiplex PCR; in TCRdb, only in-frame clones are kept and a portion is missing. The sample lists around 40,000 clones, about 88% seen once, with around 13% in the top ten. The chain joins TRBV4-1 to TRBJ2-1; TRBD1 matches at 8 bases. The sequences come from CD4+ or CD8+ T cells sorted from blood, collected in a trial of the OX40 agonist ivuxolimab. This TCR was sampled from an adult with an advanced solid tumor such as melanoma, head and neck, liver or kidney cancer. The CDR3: CASSQGQGFYNEQFF. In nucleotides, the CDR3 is TGCGCCAGCAGCCAAGGACAGGGGTTCTACAATGAGCAGTTCTTC.